This T cell receptor (beta chain) was identified in a study of blood T cell repertoires in COVID-19. Study-level information: Sites in the United States, Italy and Spain provided acute and convalescent COVID-19 samples.

Authors' data handling: Amplified reference gene primers provided the basis for estimating nucleated cell counts. The method was immunoSEQ multiplex PCR; TCRdb's version includes in-frame clones alone and lacks a portion of them. That table furnishes V, J and clone size, whereas the DNA furnished D and trimming. The sample has approximately 270,000 clones, around 93% seen once. Participants were aged about 18 to 100 years, lived in 20 to 25 US areas, and enrolled virtually. Germline trimming cut 8 bases from V and 4 bases from J; bases unmatched to any gene: 18. The germline gives CDR1 KGHDR, CDR2 SFDVKD. The CDR3 has 17 residues.

This receptor was taken from a human donor in a cohort exposed to, infected with or recovered from COVID-19 (not recorded which). The donor label of this sample is uncertain. The rearrangement links TRBV24-1 to TRBJ1-1; 7 bases fit TRBD1. The sequencing input was PBMCs or T cells enriched from blood (not recorded which). The CDR3 bases are TGTGCCACCATCGACTCCTCCGGGACAGCTGTCGGCACTGAAGCTTTCTTT. It codes for CATIDSSGTAVGTEAFF.